Below, one TCR beta chain is given with its context. Its antigen is currently unknown. The source of roughly 1.9 micrograms of genomic DNA for TCR beta libraries was cryopreserved PBMCs. This CDR3 comprises 15 residues. Between the trimmed V and J ends, which lost 3 bases and 0 bases, there was a span of 10 bases. Germline lookup yields CDR1 SGHRS and CDR2 YFSETQ. This table comes from immunoSEQ multiplex PCR, and its TCRdb copy is limited to in-frame clones, with some not included. The table includes 250,000 to 350,000 clones, 60% to 80% detected once. These data belong to a study of cytotoxic CD8 clonotypes in ibrutinib-treated CLL. Study-level information: Responses: 24 partial, 2 complete; after median about 68 months, 14 stayed remitted, 12 progressed. A mean of around 270,000 productive templates and about 88,000 productive rearrangements was obtained per sample. Study-wide points: Clonality increased at ibrutinib response and stayed stable in sustained remission. At progression, however, it fell back toward baseline.

The chain couples TRBV5-1 to TRBJ2-1, with D unclear. This TCR was sampled from a human donor with chronic lymphocytic leukemia. The material was PBMCs, obtained at disease progression, from a patient treated with ibrutinib. CDR3 bases: TGCGCCAGCAGCTCACAGTCGACCTCCTACAATGAGCAGTTCTTC. It translates to CASSSQSTSYNEQFF.